This TCR beta chain is from a study of cytomegalovirus exposure and HLA in healthy donors. Both 60 Vbeta primers and 13 Jbeta primers went into the PCR. Only in-frame clones appear in the TCRdb table, and some are missing; sequencing was by immunoSEQ multiplex PCR. The sample comprises under 200,000 clones, less than 90% of which are singletons, and 0.35% to 0.4% rests with the top ten. The CDR3 consists of 13 residues. V was shortened by 2 bases and J by 8 bases, with 10 bases between the two germline ends. Germline V gives CDR1 MGHDK, CDR2 SYGVNS. The V and J genes are TRBV25-1 and TRBJ2-1; possible D gene TRBD1, 6 bases. This TCR derives from a boy aged 2 to 10 in good health and CMV-seronegative. Source material: PBMCs. This CDR3 reads CASSERGIDEQFF. The CDR3 DNA reads TGTGCCAGCAGTGAAAGGGGGATCGATGAGCAGTTCTTC.